The rows below give T cell receptor beta chains drawn from one sample of a study of shared clonotypes between healthy human individuals. Generated by immunoSEQ multiplex PCR, the TCRdb table keeps only in-frame clones and is missing some. The data show over a million clones, 95% to 99% seen once. Sequenced input: naive CD4+ T cells sorted from blood. The receptors stem from a man younger than 40 in good health. Each CDR3 is given with its conserved first and last residue. The order of the fields is clone size, J gene, D gene, V gene, CDR3 protein, CDR3 DNA. D genes are given only for firm matches. A clone size is listed for some rows: how often the clone was seen (once, few, many), or a class if it is expanded.

clone_size: -; j_call: TRBJ2-4; d_call: TRBD2; v_call: TRBV2; cdr3_aa: CASGLAASPGGIQYF; cdr3_nt: TGTGCCAGCGGACTAGCGGCTTCCCCCGGCGGCATTCAGTACTTC
clone_size: -; j_call: TRBJ2-3; d_call: TRBD2; v_call: TRBV28; cdr3_aa: CASSFMWEGGDTDTQYF; cdr3_nt: TGTGCCAGCAGTTTTATGTGGGAGGGAGGTGATACAGATACGCAGTATTTT
clone_size: -; j_call: TRBJ2-1; d_call: -; v_call: TRBV28; cdr3_aa: CASSEGRGYNEQFF; cdr3_nt: TGTGCCAGCAGCGAGGGACGTGGTTACAATGAGCAGTTCTTC
clone_size: -; j_call: TRBJ1-4; d_call: -; v_call: TRBV7-8; cdr3_aa: CASSLARGFEKLFF; cdr3_nt: TGTGCCAGCAGCTTAGCGCGCGGCTTTGAAAAACTGTTTTTT
clone_size: -; j_call: TRBJ1-4; d_call: TRBD1; v_call: TRBV5-1; cdr3_aa: CASSLGTGGLANEKLFF; cdr3_nt: TGCGCCAGCAGCTTAGGGACAGGGGGCCTCGCTAATGAAAAACTGTTTTTT
clone_size: -; j_call: TRBJ2-4; d_call: TRBD1; v_call: TRBV15; cdr3_aa: CATSSPGQIKNIQYF; cdr3_nt: TGTGCCACCAGCTCCCCGGGACAGATAAAAAACATTCAGTACTTC
clone_size: -; j_call: TRBJ2-7; d_call: -; v_call: TRBV2; cdr3_aa: CASTPEGLSEQYF; cdr3_nt: TGTGCCTCCACCCCTGAAGGGCTGTCCGAGCAGTACTTC
clone_size: -; j_call: TRBJ2-5; d_call: -; v_call: TRBV18; cdr3_aa: CASSLQTRQETQYF; cdr3_nt: TGTGCCAGCTCACTTCAGACAAGACAAGAGACCCAGTACTTC
clone_size: -; j_call: TRBJ1-3; d_call: -; v_call: TRBV18; cdr3_aa: CASSTSRGLSGNTIYF; cdr3_nt: TGTGCCAGCTCCACCTCCAGGGGTCTCTCTGGAAACACCATATATTTT
clone_size: -; j_call: TRBJ2-7; d_call: -; v_call: TRBV18; cdr3_aa: CASSPLRGDEQYF; cdr3_nt: TGTGCCAGCTCACCGCTCAGGGGAGACGAGCAGTACTTC
clone_size: -; j_call: TRBJ2-1; d_call: TRBD2; v_call: TRBV29-1; cdr3_aa: CSVEDLVGLAGVYEQFF; cdr3_nt: TGCAGCGTTGAAGATCTAGTAGGACTAGCGGGAGTCTATGAGCAGTTCTTC
clone_size: -; j_call: TRBJ2-7; d_call: -; v_call: TRBV10-2; cdr3_aa: CASSEVARVSYEQYF; cdr3_nt: TGCGCCAGCAGTGAGGTAGCTCGGGTCTCCTACGAGCAGTACTTC
clone_size: -; j_call: TRBJ1-5; d_call: -; v_call: TRBV5-5; cdr3_aa: CASSYTPGPNQPQHF; cdr3_nt: TGTGCCAGCAGCTATACCCCGGGGCCCAATCAGCCCCAGCATTTT
clone_size: -; j_call: TRBJ2-4; d_call: -; v_call: TRBV28; cdr3_aa: CASSSSGRIPLDIQYF; cdr3_nt: TGTGCCAGCAGTTCCTCGGGACGTATTCCCCTAGACATTCAGTACTTC
clone_size: -; j_call: TRBJ1-1; d_call: TRBD1; v_call: TRBV5-8; cdr3_aa: CASSLGDRANTEAFF; cdr3_nt: TGTGCCAGCAGCTTGGGCGACAGGGCGAACACTGAAGCTTTCTTT
clone_size: -; j_call: TRBJ1-1; d_call: -; v_call: TRBV5-1; cdr3_aa: CASSLANRNTEAFF; cdr3_nt: TGCGCCAGCAGCTTGGCTAACAGGAACACTGAAGCTTTCTTT
clone_size: -; j_call: TRBJ2-7; d_call: -; v_call: TRBV28; cdr3_aa: CASRDNSYEQYF; cdr3_nt: TGTGCCAGCAGGGACAACTCCTACGAGCAGTACTTC
clone_size: -; j_call: TRBJ2-2; d_call: TRBD2; v_call: TRBV5-1; cdr3_aa: CASSFTAGAAGPGELFF; cdr3_nt: TGCGCCAGCAGCTTTACCGCGGGAGCCGCCGGTCCCGGGGAGCTGTTTTTT
clone_size: once; j_call: TRBJ2-4; d_call: TRBD2; v_call: TRBV19; cdr3_aa: CASSPSGTLNIQYF; cdr3_nt: TGTGCCAGTAGCCCCAGCGGGACTCTAAACATTCAGTACTTC
clone_size: -; j_call: TRBJ1-2; d_call: -; v_call: TRBV6-1; cdr3_aa: CASTLRQPANYGYTF; cdr3_nt: TGTGCCAGCACCCTTAGACAGCCTGCTAACTATGGCTACACCTTC
clone_size: -; j_call: TRBJ2-5; d_call: TRBD2; v_call: TRBV27; cdr3_aa: CASSFGLAGDQETQYF; cdr3_nt: TGTGCCAGCAGTTTTGGACTAGCGGGAGACCAAGAGACCCAGTACTTC
clone_size: -; j_call: TRBJ2-1; d_call: TRBD1; v_call: TRBV29-1; cdr3_aa: CSAAIGTGVYEQFF; cdr3_nt: TGCAGCGCCGCCATCGGGACAGGGGTGTATGAGCAGTTCTTC
clone_size: -; j_call: TRBJ2-7; d_call: -; v_call: TRBV18; cdr3_aa: CASSPGTQEQYF; cdr3_nt: TGTGCCAGCTCACCCGGGACACAAGAGCAGTACTTC
clone_size: -; j_call: TRBJ2-1; d_call: TRBD2; v_call: TRBV5-6; cdr3_aa: CASSLAGTNEQFF; cdr3_nt: TGTGCCAGCAGCTTAGCGGGAACGAATGAGCAGTTCTTC
clone_size: -; j_call: TRBJ2-2; d_call: -; v_call: TRBV5-1; cdr3_aa: CASSNLRDTGELFF; cdr3_nt: TGCGCCAGCAGTAACCTCAGGGACACCGGGGAGCTGTTTTTT
clone_size: -; j_call: TRBJ2-3; d_call: TRBD2; v_call: TRBV10-3; cdr3_aa: CAISVGLAGLADTQYF; cdr3_nt: TGTGCCATCAGTGTTGGGCTAGCGGGACTTGCAGATACGCAGTATTTT
clone_size: -; j_call: TRBJ1-2; d_call: -; v_call: TRBV15; cdr3_aa: CATSRVTGPFYGYTF; cdr3_nt: TGTGCCACCAGCAGAGTCACAGGGCCGTTCTATGGCTACACCTTC
clone_size: once; j_call: TRBJ2-5; d_call: -; v_call: TRBV7-7; cdr3_aa: CASSVDRSETQYF; cdr3_nt: TGTGCCAGCAGCGTAGATCGTTCGGAGACCCAGTACTTC